This is a list of T cell receptor beta chains from one sample in a study of OX40 agonist ivuxolimab in advanced cancers. This table comes from immunoSEQ multiplex PCR, and its TCRdb copy is limited to in-frame clones, with some not included. Here the sample spans some 33,000 clones, roughly 74% being singletons. Sequenced here: CD4+ or CD8+ T cells sorted from blood, sampled in a trial of the OX40 agonist ivuxolimab. The receptors were sampled from an adult with an advanced solid tumor such as melanoma, head and neck, liver or kidney cancer. Both conserved end residues are part of each CDR3. D genes are given only for firm matches. Some rows mark clone size as missing; the rest say once, few, many or name a class of expanded clone.

clone size	V gene	D gene	J gene	CDR3 DNA	CDR3 protein
NA	TRBV25-1	NA	TRBJ1-1	TGTGCCAGCAGGGAGAACTCGAACACTGAAGCTTTCTTT	CASRENSNTEAFF
many	TRBV5-4	TRBD1	TRBJ2-2	TGTGCCAGCAGCGTTTTGGGACAGGGAACCGGGGAGCTGTTTTTT	CASSVLGQGTGELFF
NA	TRBV20-1	NA	TRBJ2-7	TGCAGTGCTGACGGGGACTACGAGCAGTACTTC	CSADGDYEQYF
medium-sized	TRBV6-5	TRBD1	TRBJ1-6	TGTGCCAGCAGAAGGACAGGGAATTCACCCCTCCACTTT	CASRRTGNSPLHF
NA	TRBV2	NA	TRBJ1-2	TGTGCCAGCAGTGATGGGGGAGAGGGCTACACCTTC	CASSDGGEGYTF
NA	TRBV27	NA	TRBJ1-1	TGTGCCAGCAGTCTATCCCCAGGGGTGAACACTGAAGCTTTCTTT	CASSLSPGVNTEAFF
medium-sized	TRBV5-6	NA	TRBJ1-2	TGTGCCAGCAGCTTACAGGCGGCCATCTATGGCTACACCTTC	CASSLQAAIYGYTF
NA	TRBV28	NA	TRBJ2-5	TGTGCCAGCAGTGGCGCGGACGGCCTCCAAGAGACCCAGTACTTC	CASSGADGLQETQYF
NA	TRBV6-1	NA	TRBJ1-3	TGTGCCAGCAGTGCTGCCATCTTCTCTGGAAACACCATATATTTT	CASSAAIFSGNTIYF
NA	TRBV28	NA	TRBJ2-7	TGTGCCAGCAGTAGCCTTAGCAACTACGAGCAGTACTTC	CASSSLSNYEQYF
NA	TRBV4-2	NA	TRBJ2-3	TGTGCCAGCAGCCCGTCTGTGCGGGACACTCCGACGCAGTATTTT	CASSPSVRDTPTQYF
NA	TRBV18	NA	TRBJ2-3	TGTGCCAGCTCACCACGGGACAAAGCTTCTTCGCAGTATTTT	CASSPRDKASSQYF
NA	TRBV9	NA	TRBJ2-7	TGTGCCAGCAGCGTAGGTGGGGGTAAAGCCTACGAGCAGTACTTC	CASSVGGGKAYEQYF
NA	TRBV5-6	NA	TRBJ1-5	TGTGCCAGCAGCCAGGACGGATTTTATCAGCCCCAGCATTTT	CASSQDGFYQPQHF
NA	TRBV19	NA	TRBJ2-7	TGTGCCAGTAGGAAACTAGGGGCCTACGAGCAGTACTTC	CASRKLGAYEQYF
NA	TRBV5-1	NA	TRBJ1-1	TGCGCCAGCAGCCTTGGCGCCCGACCGGGCACTGAAGCTTTCTTT	CASSLGARPGTEAFF
NA	TRBV4-1	NA	TRBJ1-4	TGCGCCAGCAGCCAAGATCCCACATCGGCTTTTGAAAAACTGTTTTTT	CASSQDPTSAFEKLFF
few	TRBV9	NA	TRBJ2-2	TGTGCCAGCAGCGTTAGGGAGTCCGGGGAGCTGTTTTTT	CASSVRESGELFF
NA	TRBV21-1	NA	TRBJ1-2	TGTGCCAGCAGCAGGGGGGGACCTACAAGGGGCTATGGCTACACCTTC	CASSRGGPTRGYGYTF
NA	TRBV2	NA	TRBJ1-5	TGTGCCAGCAATCGGGGGGTGGGTAATACGGGCAATCAGCCCCAGCATTTT	CASNRGVGNTGNQPQHF
NA	TRBV27	NA	TRBJ1-2	TGTGCCAGCAGTTTATTCGGGAACTATGGCTACACCTTC	CASSLFGNYGYTF
NA	TRBV19	NA	TRBJ1-2	TGTGCCAGCCGAAACAGGGCAAACTATGGCTACACCTTC	CASRNRANYGYTF
NA	TRBV10-1	NA	TRBJ2-1	TGCGCCAGCAGTGGGTCGGTTACCTACAATGAGCAGTTCTTC	CASSGSVTYNEQFF
NA	TRBV1	NA	TRBJ2-1	TGCACCAGCAGGCAGACTAGCGTCGGACATTTCTTC	CTSRQTSVGHFF
NA	TRBV20-1	NA	TRBJ1-1	TGCAGTGCTAGAGGCGGCCCTGAAGCTTTCTTT	CSARGGPEAFF
NA	TRBV4-1	NA	TRBJ2-3	TGCGCCAGCAGCCAAGGGCGGGGTCGCACAGATACGCAGTATTTT	CASSQGRGRTDTQYF
NA	TRBV5-4	TRBD2	TRBJ2-1	TGTGCCAGCAGCTTGGTTGCTAGCGGTGGGGAGCAGTTCTTC	CASSLVASGGEQFF
NA	TRBV6-5	NA	TRBJ1-1	TGTGCCAGCAGTTCGGGGCGTACTAGGGCTTTCTTT	CASSSGRTRAFF
NA	TRBV28	NA	TRBJ2-2	TGTGCCAGCAGAAAAACGACCCACTCAGGGTTGTCGGGGGAGCTGTTTTTT	CASRKTTHSGLSGELFF
once	TRBV6-6	NA	TRBJ2-2	TGTGCCAGTGGGATAGGGGGCACCGGGGAGCTGTTTTTT	CASGIGGTGELFF
NA	TRBV2	NA	TRBJ1-5	TGTGCCAGCAGTGGCGGACAGTCGAGCAATCAGCCCCAGCATTTT	CASSGGQSSNQPQHF
NA	TRBV4-1	NA	TRBJ2-3	TGCGCCAGCAGCCAAGATGTGAGGTCGGCGCAGTATTTT	CASSQDVRSAQYF
NA	TRBV9	NA	TRBJ1-4	TGTGCCAGCAGCGTATGGGCGACAACTAATGAAAAACTGTTTTTT	CASSVWATTNEKLFF
NA	TRBV7-9	NA	TRBJ2-5	TGTGCCAGCAGCTTAGGCAGATACCTCCAAGAGACCCAGTACTTC	CASSLGRYLQETQYF
NA	TRBV28	NA	TRBJ1-1	TGTGCCAGCACCTCGGGCGGGATTTGGACTGAAGCTTTCTTT	CASTSGGIWTEAFF
NA	TRBV5-1	TRBD1	TRBJ1-5	TGCGCCAGCAGCTTGGATACAGGGGAAGGACAGCCCCAGCATTTT	CASSLDTGEGQPQHF
once	TRBV5-8	TRBD1	TRBJ2-7	TGTGCCAGCAGCCCCGGGACAGGGGCCTACGAGCAGTACTTC	CASSPGTGAYEQYF
few	TRBV5-4	NA	TRBJ2-2	TGTGCCAGCAGCTACTTAGACAGGCCCACCGGGGAGCTGTTTTTT	CASSYLDRPTGELFF
NA	TRBV30	NA	TRBJ1-5	TGTGCCTGGAGCCCTTCCGGCAATCAGCCCCAGCATTTT	CAWSPSGNQPQHF
NA	TRBV5-1	NA	TRBJ1-1	TGCGCCAGCAGCTTGGGTTCCGGCACTGAAGCTTTCTTT	CASSLGSGTEAFF
few	TRBV9	TRBD2	TRBJ2-1	TGTGCCAGCAGCATATACGGGGGGGTGTACAATGAGCAGTTCTTC	CASSIYGGVYNEQFF
NA	TRBV9	TRBD1	TRBJ1-3	TGTGCCAGCAGCGAGGGGACAGGGTTAAGCTCTGGAAACACCATATATTTT	CASSEGTGLSSGNTIYF
NA	TRBV5-1	NA	TRBJ1-5	TGCGCCAGCAGCCCGGCGGGGCAGGACTATCAGCCCCAGCATTTT	CASSPAGQDYQPQHF
few	TRBV21-1	NA	TRBJ1-5	TGTGCCAGCAGCAAAGGCACGGGACGTTACAATCAGCCCCAGCATTTT	CASSKGTGRYNQPQHF
NA	TRBV25-1	TRBD2	TRBJ2-5	TGTGCCAGCAGTGTGTCCGGGACTAGGAGGATAGAGACCCAGTACTTC	CASSVSGTRRIETQYF
NA	TRBV7-3	TRBD1	TRBJ1-1	TGTGCCAGCAGCTTAGCGTGGACAGGGGGCGTCGCTTTCTTT	CASSLAWTGGVAFF
NA	TRBV5-4	NA	TRBJ2-5	TGTGCCAGCAGCTTGCAGGGGAGTACGTTCGAGACCCAGTACTTC	CASSLQGSTFETQYF
NA	TRBV7-2	TRBD2	TRBJ2-5	TGTGCCAGCAGCTTGGGACTAGTGATCGGGGAGACCCAGTACTTC	CASSLGLVIGETQYF
once	TRBV30	TRBD2	TRBJ2-7	TGTGCCTGGAGTGTACTTGAGGGGGCGCGGGGGGGGTACGAGCAGTACTTC	CAWSVLEGARGGYEQYF
NA	TRBV12-5	TRBD1	TRBJ1-5	TGTGCTAGTGGTTTGGAACAGGGGAATAATCAGCCCCAGCATTTT	CASGLEQGNNQPQHF
NA	TRBV11-3	NA	TRBJ2-2	TGTGCCAGCAGCTTAACAGGGACCACCGGGGAGCTGTTTTTT	CASSLTGTTGELFF
NA	TRBV5-1	NA	TRBJ2-6	TGCGCCAGCAGCCCCGATTCTGGGGCCAACGTCCTGACTTTC	CASSPDSGANVLTF
NA	TRBV5-4	TRBD1	TRBJ1-4	TGTGCCAGCAGCGGCCAGGGGGCAGGTAATGAAAAACTGTTTTTT	CASSGQGAGNEKLFF
few	TRBV19	NA	TRBJ2-3	TGTGCCAGTACCGGAGGGGGTGCCGTGTTTACAGATACGCAGTATTTT	CASTGGGAVFTDTQYF
NA	TRBV7-2	TRBD2	TRBJ2-1	TGTGCCAGCAGCTGGACTAGCGGGGGGGCCAATGGTGAGCAGTTCTTC	CASSWTSGGANGEQFF
NA	TRBV11-2	NA	TRBJ2-7	TGTGCCAGCAGCTTAGGTGGCAGGGGTTACGAGCAGTACTTC	CASSLGGRGYEQYF
NA	TRBV5-1	NA	TRBJ1-1	TGCGCCAGCAGCTTGAATCAGGGGAACACTGAAGCTTTCTTT	CASSLNQGNTEAFF